The present TCR beta chain was sequenced within a study of cytomegalovirus exposure and HLA in healthy donors. As for this clone: The antigen is not known.

The assay was immunoSEQ multiplex PCR, and TCRdb's table has in-frame clones only and misses some. The sample lists roughly 120,000 clones, more than 75% occurring once. The donors were in the roughly 130-subject validation cohort, distinct from the roughly 700-subject first cohort. Broader study findings: The TCR clusters that emerged in the first cohort tended, a later analysis found, to co-occur in the approximately 120 validation repertoires. Rarity characterized most TCR sequences, yet some public TCRs appeared in many donors. Cytomegalovirus status was reportedly diagnosed by the classifier with high specificity and sensitivity.

The CDR3 totals 16 residues. The V end lost 0 bases, the J end lost 1 base, and 9 bases lay between the germline ends. CDR1 and CDR2 (germline): LNHNV, YYDKDF (reference sequence). The chain employs TRBV15 and TRBJ2-2, with D maybe TRBD2 (5 bases). Input material: PBMCs. The TCR originated in a woman aged 30 to 39 in good health and CMV-seropositive. CDR3 sequence reads: CATSRDGGRNTGELFF. The CDR3 coding sequence is TGTGCCACCAGCAGAGATGGCGGGCGGAACACCGGGGAGCTGTTTTTT.